The source of this TCR beta chain is a study of breast tumors, draining lymph nodes, adjacent tissues. The CDR3 is made up of 15 amino acids. The V and J ends lost 0 bases and 6 bases, in that order; junction bases with no gene match: 2. The germline CDR1 and CDR2 sequences are KGHSH and LQKENI. A single record per CDR3 protein comes from TCRdb applying MiXCR to the multiplex PCR reads. The data contain roughly 19,000 distinct CDR3 sequences, 50% of them singletons. This clonotype was seen repeatedly, ten times or more. Sequencing was performed on breast tumor tissue. This receptor was taken from a female donor with breast cancer. Some clones in this sample may be carry-over from other donors' samples. The chain carries TRBV18 and TRBJ1-6; 7 bases are a match to TRBD1. CDR3 residues: CASSPPAGGNSPLHF. CDR3 nucleotides: TGTGCCAGCTCACCACCGGCAGGGGGTAATTCACCCCTCCACTTT.